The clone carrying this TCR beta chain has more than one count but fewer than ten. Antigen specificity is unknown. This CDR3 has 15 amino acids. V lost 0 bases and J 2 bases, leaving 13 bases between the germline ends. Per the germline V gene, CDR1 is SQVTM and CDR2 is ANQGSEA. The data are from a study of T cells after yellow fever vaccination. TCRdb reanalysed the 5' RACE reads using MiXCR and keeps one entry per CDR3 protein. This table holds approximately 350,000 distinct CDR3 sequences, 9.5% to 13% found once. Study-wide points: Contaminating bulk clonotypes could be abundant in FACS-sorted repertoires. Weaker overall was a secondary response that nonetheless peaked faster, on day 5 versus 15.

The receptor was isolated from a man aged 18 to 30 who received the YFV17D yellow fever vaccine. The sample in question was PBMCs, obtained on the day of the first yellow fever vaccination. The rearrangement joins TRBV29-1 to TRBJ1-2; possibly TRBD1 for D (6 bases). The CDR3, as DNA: TGCAGCGTTGAAGATAGGGGGTTGAGGAACTATGGCTACACCTTC. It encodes CSVEDRGLRNYGYTF. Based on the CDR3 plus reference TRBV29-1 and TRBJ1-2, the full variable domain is SAVISQKPSRDICQRGTSLTIQCQVDSQVTMMFWYRQQPGQSLTLIATANQGSEATYESGFVIDKFPISRPNLTFSTLTVSNMSPEDSSIYLCSVEDRGLRNYGYTFGSGTRLTVV.